Listed below are T cell receptor beta chains from one sample, sequenced in a study of blood T cell repertoires in COVID-19. The repertoire was sequenced with immunoSEQ multiplex PCR; TCRdb's copy has only in-frame clones and lacks some. The sample lists approximately 240,000 clones, 70% to 90% occurring once. The sequencing input was peripheral blood. The origin of the receptors is a woman between 40 and 50 years old who had recovered from COVID-19. The CDR3 runs from the conserved cysteine through the conserved F or W. D genes are given only for firm matches. A row's size may be missing; if present it is once, few, many or a size class.

abundance	v_gene	d_gene	j_gene	CDR3aa	CDR3nt
-	TRBV27	TRBD1	TRBJ1-2	CASSLGTGVDDYGYTF	TGTGCCAGCAGTTTGGGCACAGGGGTGGACGACTATGGCTACACCTTC
-	TRBV28	TRBD1	TRBJ1-2	CASSPSLGGQGSYGYTF	TGTGCCAGCAGTCCCTCCCTGGGGGGACAGGGGAGCTATGGCTACACCTTC
once	TRBV19	TRBD1	TRBJ1-2	CASTPGQSNLEGYTF	TGTGCCAGTACTCCGGGACAGAGTAATCTGGAAGGCTACACCTTC
-	TRBV18	TRBD1	TRBJ2-7	CASSPPTGSYEQYF	TGTGCCAGCTCACCACCGACAGGGAGCTACGAGCAGTACTTC
-	TRBV4-2	-	TRBJ2-2	CASSLSGTPEIANTGELFF	TGTGCCAGCAGCCTCTCCGGGACACCTGAAATCGCGAACACCGGGGAGCTGTTTTTT
few	TRBV20-1	-	TRBJ2-7	CSASLVSSYEQYF	TGCAGTGCTAGTTTGGTCAGCTCCTACGAGCAGTACTTC
-	TRBV19	-	TRBJ1-2	CASTLDSFYGYTF	TGTGCCAGTACCCTCGACAGTTTCTATGGCTACACCTTC
-	TRBV19	-	TRBJ1-2	CASSSVTNYGYTF	TGTGCCAGTTCGTCAGTGACTAACTATGGCTACACCTTC
-	TRBV5-1	TRBD1	TRBJ2-3	CASSLQGVRGTDTQYF	TGCGCCAGCAGCTTGCAGGGGGTGAGAGGGACAGATACGCAGTATTTT
-	TRBV7-2	-	TRBJ2-7	CASSPSVEGQQYF	TGTGCCAGCAGCCCCTCGGTTGAGGGTCAGCAGTACTTC
-	TRBV7-3	-	TRBJ1-2	CASSLQGGDGYTF	TGTGCCAGCAGTCTCCAGGGTGGAGATGGCTACACCTTC
-	TRBV2	-	TRBJ1-4	CASSPVGPATNEKLFF	TGTGCCAGCAGCCCCGTGGGGCCTGCAACTAATGAAAAACTGTTTTTT
once	TRBV6-2/TRBV6-3	TRBD1	TRBJ1-5	CASSWGDRGGGNQPQHF	TGTGCCAGCAGTTGGGGGGACAGGGGAGGAGGCAATCAGCCCCAGCATTTT
-	TRBV5-1	TRBD1	TRBJ1-2	CASSLEPGQGGGYTF	TGCGCCAGCAGCTTGGAACCGGGACAGGGTGGTGGCTACACCTTC
-	TRBV11-3	-	TRBJ2-1	CASRRTGNEQFF	TGTGCCAGCAGGCGAACAGGCAATGAGCAGTTCTTC
-	TRBV19	-	TRBJ1-2	CASSVQAYANGYTF	TGTGCCAGTAGTGTACAGGCCTACGCTAATGGCTACACCTTC
-	TRBV30	TRBD1	TRBJ2-1	CAWSRGPYNEQFF	TGTGCCTGGAGTAGGGGGCCCTACAATGAGCAGTTCTTC
-	TRBV5-4	-	TRBJ1-2	CASSGDRLNYGYTF	TGTGCCAGCAGCGGAGACCGGTTGAACTATGGCTACACCTTC
-	TRBV29-1	TRBD1	TRBJ2-4	CSVAGGGNIQYF	TGCAGCGTTGCAGGGGGCGGAAACATTCAGTACTTC
-	TRBV28	-	TRBJ2-5	CASSTQLGSETQYF	TGTGCCAGCAGTACCCAACTAGGGAGCGAGACCCAGTACTTC
-	TRBV11-2	TRBD2	TRBJ2-5	CASRVAGGGETQYF	TGTGCCAGCAGGGTAGCGGGAGGGGGAGAGACCCAGTACTTC
-	TRBV19	TRBD1	TRBJ1-1	CASSTWDRGREAFF	TGTGCCAGTAGTACCTGGGACAGGGGGCGGGAAGCTTTCTTT
-	TRBV14	-	TRBJ1-1	CASSQYRQARTEAFF	TGTGCCAGCAGCCAATATCGACAGGCGCGGACTGAAGCTTTCTTT
-	TRBV5-4	TRBD1	TRBJ2-7	CASSLGGTGTYEQYF	TGTGCCAGCAGCTTGGGTGGGACAGGGACGTACGAGCAGTACTTC
-	TRBV5-4	-	TRBJ1-4	CASSPRVGGDEKLFF	TGTGCCAGCAGCCCCCGGGTGGGGGGAGATGAAAAACTGTTTTTT
-	TRBV30	-	TRBJ2-2	CAWRRGGTGELFF	TGTGCCTGGAGAAGGGGAGGCACCGGGGAGCTGTTTTTT
-	TRBV7-2	TRBD1	TRBJ2-7	CASSTYGTGGTYEQYF	TGTGCCAGCAGTACTTATGGGACAGGGGGTACCTACGAGCAGTACTTC
-	TRBV7-2	TRBD2	TRBJ2-1	CASSSSGTSGYNEQFF	TGTGCCAGCAGCTCCTCCGGGACTAGCGGGTACAATGAGCAGTTCTTC
-	TRBV5-3	-	TRBJ1-3	CARSLSTAGNTIYF	TGTGCCAGAAGCTTGAGTACAGCTGGAAACACCATATATTTT
-	TRBV5-4	TRBD1	TRBJ2-1	CASSLDRGSYNEQFF	TGTGCCAGCAGCTTAGACAGGGGATCCTACAATGAGCAGTTCTTC
-	TRBV18	-	TRBJ2-1	CASSPNTGGVNEQFF	TGTGCCAGCTCACCAAACACAGGTGGGGTCAATGAGCAGTTCTTC
-	TRBV24-1	-	TRBJ2-2	CATSDLRAGEYADTGELFF	TGTGCCACCAGTGATTTGAGGGCAGGGGAGTACGCGGACACCGGGGAGCTGTTTTTT
-	TRBV7-3	-	TRBJ2-2	CASSARKGTTNTGELFF	TGTGCCAGCAGCGCCCGGAAGGGGACAACGAACACCGGGGAGCTGTTTTTT
-	TRBV9	TRBD1	TRBJ2-7	CASSGQLGTGLMYEQYF	TGTGCCAGCAGCGGACAACTAGGGACAGGTCTAATGTACGAGCAGTACTTC
once	TRBV7-2	-	TRBJ1-5	CASSSGLFSGPQHF	TGTGCCAGCAGCTCCGGACTGTTTAGTGGGCCCCAGCATTTT
-	TRBV4-3	TRBD1	TRBJ1-1	CASSQDPGGLSTEAFF	TGCGCCAGCAGCCAAGATCCAGGGGGACTTAGCACTGAAGCTTTCTTT
-	TRBV7-2	-	TRBJ1-5	CASSSRRGRGRDNQPQHF	TGTGCCAGCAGTTCTAGGAGGGGAAGAGGGAGGGACAATCAGCCCCAGCATTTT
-	TRBV18	TRBD2	TRBJ2-1	CASSPIRTSGSPQFF	TGTGCCAGCTCACCAATCAGGACTAGCGGGAGTCCGCAGTTCTTC